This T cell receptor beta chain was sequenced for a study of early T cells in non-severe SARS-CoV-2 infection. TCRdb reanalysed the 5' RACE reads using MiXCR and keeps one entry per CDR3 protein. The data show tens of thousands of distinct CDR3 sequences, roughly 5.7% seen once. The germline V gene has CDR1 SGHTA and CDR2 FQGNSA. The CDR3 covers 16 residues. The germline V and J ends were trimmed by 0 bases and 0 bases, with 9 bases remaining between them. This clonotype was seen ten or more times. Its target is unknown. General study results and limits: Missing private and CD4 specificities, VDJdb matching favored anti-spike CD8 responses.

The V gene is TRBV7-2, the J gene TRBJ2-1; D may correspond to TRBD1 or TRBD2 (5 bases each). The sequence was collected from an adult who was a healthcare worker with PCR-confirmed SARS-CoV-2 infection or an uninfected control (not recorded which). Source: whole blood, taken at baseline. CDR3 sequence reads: CASSLAFGASYNEQFF. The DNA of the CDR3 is TGTGCCAGCAGCTTAGCGTTCGGGGCCTCCTACAATGAGCAGTTCTTC.